The 24 T cell receptor beta chains in this list originate from one sample, sequenced in a study of vaccination effects on CD4 cells after COVID-19. It was after 10 days of culture that CD4+ T cells were isolated. Everyone in the study got two shots of either the BNT162b2 or mRNA-1273 vaccine. TCRdb's table, derived via immunoSEQ multiplex PCR, lists solely in-frame clones and lacks some. The sample contains tens of thousands of clones, 74% of which appear only once. These receptors' targets are unknown. Sequenced material: CD4+ T cells from PBMCs cultured without peptide, taken after COVID-19 vaccination. All receptors come from a human donor who received a COVID-19 vaccine.

This chain uses TRBV28 with TRBJ2-1, with TRBD2 matching 7 bases. CDR3 size: 15 residues. Looked up from germline, CDR1 is MDHEN and CDR2 is SYDVKM. V dropped 11 bases and J dropped 7; count of bases not matched to a gene: 17. CDR3 residues: CACFRSGKGRNEQFF. CDR3 in DNA: TGTGCCTGTTTCAGGAGCGGGAAGGGCAGAAATGAGCAGTTCTTC.

This chain joins TRBV20-1 and TRBJ2-1; TRBD2 agrees at 10 bases. The CDR3 runs to 13 residues. The ends lost 3 bases at V and 7 bases at J; junction bases unmatched: 3. Germline CDR1 DFQATT, CDR2 SNEGSKA (reference sequence). The CDR3 is CSASLTSGNEQFF. Written as DNA, the CDR3 is TGCAGTGCTAGTTTGACTAGCGGGAATGAGCAGTTCTTC.

This clone was found a few times. The rearrangement uses TRBV6-2 or TRBV6-3 and TRBJ2-3; D assignment may be TRBD1 or TRBD2 (5 bases each). The ends were cut back, 0 bases at V and 1 base at J, with 8 bases in the middle. The germline gives CDR1 MNHEY, CDR2 SVGEGT. The CDR3 runs 15 residues. This chain's CDR3 is CASSYSGVGTDTQYF. The CDR3 DNA follows: TGTGCCAGCAGTTACTCGGGGGTGGGCACAGATACGCAGTATTTT.

This chain links TRBV25-1 with TRBJ1-4; 9 nucleotides agree with TRBD1. V lost 6 bases, J lost 5 bases, and 7 bases stayed unmatched. The germline V gene has CDR1 MGHDK and CDR2 SYGVNS. The CDR3 runs to 15 residues. The chain's CDR3 is CASSQPDRGNEKLFF. Here the CDR3 DNA reads TGTGCCAGCAGCCAGCCCGACAGGGGGAATGAAAAACTGTTTTTT.

This chain uses TRBV28 with TRBJ1-1; D gene ambiguous. The CDR3 covers 12 residues. Germline V gives CDR1 MDHEN, CDR2 SYDVKM. V was clipped by 4 bases and J by 8 bases, with 11 bases between them. CDR3 in DNA: TGTGCCAGCAGTTCCCCGACAACGGAAGCTTTCTTT. It is translated as CASSSPTTEAFF. Drawing the rest from reference TRBV28 and TRBJ1-1, the complete variable domain is DVKVTQSSRYLVKRTGEKVFLECVQDMDHENMFWYRQDPGLGLRLIYFSYDVKMKEKGDIPEGYSVSREKKERFSLILESASTNQTSMYLCASSSPTTEAFFGQGTRLTVV.

This clone has only a few counts. At one boundary the junction diverges from the germline segment, which might be a read error. The V and J genes are TRBV2 and TRBJ2-4, with D perhaps TRBD2 (7 bases). The germline V gene has CDR1 SNHLY and CDR2 FYNNEI. This CDR3 contains 17 residues. Here the CDR3 DNA reads TGTGCCAGCAGAGAAGGGGGGGGCCAACTAGCCAAAAACATTCAGTACTTC. It encodes CASREGGGQLAKNIQYF. Full variable domain (outside the CDR3, taken from reference TRBV2 and TRBJ2-4): EPEVTQTPSHQVTQMGQEVILRCVPISNHLYFYWYRQILGQKVEFLVSFYNNEISEKSEIFDDQFSVERPDGSNFTLKIRSTKLEDSAMYFCASREGGGQLAKNIQYFGAGTRLSVL.

The rearrangement uses TRBV2 and TRBJ1-2; a possible D gene is TRBD1 (5 bases). Germline V gives CDR1 SNHLY, CDR2 FYNNEI. With 8 bases removed from V and 6 bases from J, the gap between germline ends came to 13 bases. This CDR3 spans 12 amino acids. CDR3 nucleotides: TGTGCCAGCGGGACCCCTCCTAATGGCTACACCTTC. It is translated as CASGTPPNGYTF. Using reference TRBV2 and TRBJ1-2 for the parts outside the CDR3, the full variable domain is EPEVTQTPSHQVTQMGQEVILRCVPISNHLYFYWYRQILGQKVEFLVSFYNNEISEKSEIFDDQFSVERPDGSNFTLKIRSTKLEDSAMYFCASGTPPNGYTFGSGTRLTVV.

V is TRBV18 and J is TRBJ2-2; D is unclear. CDR1 is KGHSH, CDR2 LQKENI, per germline. The CDR3 covers 13 residues. Trimming shortened V by 6 bases and J by 4 bases, and 9 bases separated the two germline ends. Written as DNA, the CDR3 is TGTGCCAGCTCCCCGGGCGGCACCGGGGAGCTGTTTTTT. Residues: CASSPGGTGELFF.

V usage is TRBV29-1 and J usage is TRBJ1-5; 7 nucleotides agree with TRBD1. The CDR3 spans 16 residues. J was trimmed by 0 bases and V by 4 bases; bases with no gene match: 9. Per the germline V gene, CDR1 is SQVTM and CDR2 is ANQGSEA. This CDR3 is CSVVVAGGYSNQPQHF. As DNA, the CDR3 is TGCAGCGTTGTGGTGGCAGGGGGATATAGCAATCAGCCCCAGCATTTT.

This clone was seen a few times. This chain uses TRBV2 with TRBJ1-2, with D possibly matching TRBD1 (6 bases). This CDR3 has 11 amino acids. The germline gives CDR1 SNHLY, CDR2 FYNNEI. With 3 bases removed from V and 14 bases from J, the gap between germline ends came to 13 bases. The CDR3 loop is CASSDAGAITF. The CDR3 DNA reads TGTGCCAGCAGTGACGCAGGGGCTATTACCTTC.

The chain uses TRBV7-2 and TRBJ1-3; D perhaps matches TRBD1 (5 bases). V gave up 5 bases and J gave up 0 bases, with 8 bases separating them. This CDR3 region has 14 residues. Germline lookup yields CDR1 SGHTA and CDR2 FQGNSA. Here the CDR3 reads CASSPDSSGNTIYF. In nucleotides, the CDR3 is TGTGCCAGCAGCCCCGACAGCTCTGGAAACACCATATATTTT.

The chain has TRBV4-3 and TRBJ1-5, with no clear D. From germline, CDR1 is LGHNA and CDR2 YSLEER. This CDR3 region has 14 residues. V was trimmed by 0 bases and J by 7 bases, leaving 10 bases between them. The CDR3 reads CASSQEHRAQPQHF. In DNA, the CDR3 is TGCGCCAGCAGCCAAGAACACAGAGCCCAGCCCCAGCATTTT.

CDR3 bases: TGTGCCAGCAGTTACAGGGCGAGCTATGGCTACACCTTC. Protein product: CASSYRASYGYTF. The chain links TRBV6-5 to TRBJ1-2; D unresolved. The CDR3 contains 13 residues. V lost 2 bases and J 4 bases, leaving 8 bases between the germline ends. The germline V gene encodes CDR1 MNHEY and CDR2 SVGAGI.

The rearrangement links TRBV5-4 to TRBJ2-5, with TRBD2 matching over 8 bases. The CDR3 is 16 residues long. V trimming: 0 bases; J trimming: 0 bases; junction bases outside the gene matches: 4. Per germline, CDR1 SGHNT and CDR2 YYREEE (reference sequence). CDR3 DNA: TGTGCCAGCAGCTTGGCGGGACTAGGGTACCAAGAGACCCAGTACTTC. It translates to CASSLAGLGYQETQYF.

The chain carries TRBV30 and TRBJ2-1; possibly TRBD1 for D (6 bases). This CDR3 region has 16 residues. Trimming left V 0 bases short and J 2 bases short, with 14 bases between. In germline, CDR1 is GTSNPN, CDR2 SVGIG (reference sequence). This CDR3 reads CAWSVYWGQPYNEQFF. The CDR3 region has the DNA TGTGCCTGGAGTGTATACTGGGGACAACCCTACAATGAGCAGTTCTTC.

The gene calls are TRBV5-1 and TRBJ1-4; D unclear. Germline CDR1 SGHRS, CDR2 YFSETQ. This CDR3 contains 16 residues. Trimming removed 0 bases at V and 4 bases at J, with 13 bases between. The CDR3 nucleotides read TGCGCCAGCAGCTTGGGGGCCTTAGAGGGTAATGAAAAACTGTTTTTT. It codes for CASSLGALEGNEKLFF.

The gene calls are TRBV19 and TRBJ1-1; the D is unclear. The germline V gene encodes CDR1 LNHDA and CDR2 SQIVND (reference sequence). V gave up 4 bases and J gave up 6 bases, with 18 bases separating them. This CDR3 region has 15 residues. The CDR3 protein is CASSRPGPRGSEAFF. CDR3 DNA: TGTGCCAGTAGTAGACCGGGCCCCCGCGGCTCTGAAGCTTTCTTT.

This clone was seen more than once but under ten times. The rearrangement joins TRBV18 to TRBJ1-4; 10 nucleotides match TRBD1. Germline values: CDR1 KGHSH, CDR2 LQKENI. The junction had 5 bases not matched to a gene; V was cut back by 2 bases and J by 8 bases. This CDR3 has 15 residues. The CDR3 DNA is TGTGCCAGCTCACCATACGGACAGGGGGGAGAAAAACTGTTTTTT. Its protein is CASSPYGQGGEKLFF.

This clone was seen a handful of times. V and J are TRBV11-3 and TRBJ2-1, with 7 bases matching TRBD1. V lost 5 bases and J lost 0; bases outside the gene matches: 4. This CDR3 comprises 15 residues. Germline V lookup: CDR1 SGHNT, CDR2 YENEEA. The chain's CDR3 is CASSARGTSYNEQFF. The CDR3 region has the DNA TGTGCCAGCAGCGCCAGGGGGACCTCCTACAATGAGCAGTTCTTC. Full variable domain (outside the CDR3, taken from reference TRBV11-3 and TRBJ2-1): EAGVVQSPRYKIIEKKQPVAFWCNPISGHNTLYWYLQNLGQGPELLIRYENEEAVDDSQLPKDRFSAERLKGVDSTLKIQPAELGDSAVYLCASSARGTSYNEQFFGPGTRLTVL.

This clone was counted a few times. This chain links TRBV4-1 with TRBJ1-2, with D tentatively TRBD1 (6 bases). V lost 0 bases to trimming and J lost 4 bases, with 12 bases between them. Germline CDR1 is MGHRA and CDR2 is YSYEKL. The CDR3 is 15 residues long. CDR3 coding DNA: TGCGCCAGCAGCCAAGACAGGGGATATTCCTATGGCTACACCTTC. It codes for CASSQDRGYSYGYTF.

V usage is TRBV29-1 and J usage is TRBJ2-3; 9 positions match TRBD2. The J segment lost 1 base and the V segment lost 0 bases, leaving 5 bases of the junction unmatched. This CDR3 contains 16 residues. The V gene's germline CDR1 is SQVTM and CDR2 ANQGSEA. The CDR3 sequence is CSVEDPLAGGTDTQYF. In DNA, the CDR3 is TGCAGCGTTGAAGATCCATTAGCGGGGGGCACAGATACGCAGTATTTT.

V gene TRBV4-1 combines with J gene TRBJ1-4; 8 positions match TRBD1. The CDR3 has 15 residues. Germline CDR1 reads MGHRA; CDR2 reads YSYEKL. Unmatched junction bases numbered 4, after V lost 4 bases and J lost 3 bases. The CDR3 DNA follows: TGCGCCAGCAGCCGTATACAGGGGGCTAATGAAAAACTGTTTTTT. Translation: CASSRIQGANEKLFF.

V usage is TRBV7-9 and J usage is TRBJ1-4, with D unclear. Trimming removed 3 bases from V and 7 bases from J, with 12 bases in between. The CDR3 extends over 14 amino acids. CDR1 and CDR2 from the germline V gene are SEHNR and FQNEAQ (reference sequence). The CDR3 protein is CASSLAGVTEKLFF. In DNA form, the CDR3 reads TGTGCCAGCAGCTTGGCCGGTGTCACTGAAAAACTGTTTTTT.

The chain combines TRBV5-1 with TRBJ2-7; 7 nucleotides align to TRBD2. The CDR3 runs 16 residues. Losses at the gene ends were 1 base for V and 2 bases for J; bases not matched to a gene: 9. Germline V lookup: CDR1 SGHRS, CDR2 YFSETQ. CDR3 nucleotide sequence: TGCGCCAGCAGCTTGACCGCTGGCGGGGGAACCTACGAGCAGTACTTC. This codes for CASSLTAGGGTYEQYF.